Listed here are 14 T cell receptor beta chains from one sample, sequenced in a study of sequential checkpoint blockade in melanoma. Treatment described: randomized to nivolumab then ipilimumab (arm A) or the reverse (arm B). Assay: immunoSEQ multiplex PCR; the TCRdb copy retains only in-frame clones and omits some. This sample has 15,000 to 20,000 clones; under 80% occur once, and the top ten carry approximately 12%. The source was CD8+ T cells sorted from blood (inferred from file names), collected from a patient given nivolumab and ipilimumab in sequence. Receptor source: a human donor with melanoma.

A few counts support this clone. The rearrangement links TRBV6-6 to TRBJ1-1; D unresolved. Germline V gene sequence: CDR1 MNHNY, CDR2 SVGAGI (reference sequence). V shed 0 bases and J shed 3 bases, with 11 bases lying between them. The CDR3 consists of 15 residues. The CDR3 DNA sequence: TGTGCCAGCAGTTACTCACCAGGTAGTTACACTGAAGCTTTCTTT. As protein: CASSYSPGSYTEAFF.

The chain links TRBV6-1 to TRBJ1-5; 8 positions match TRBD1. The germline V gene encodes CDR1 MNHNS and CDR2 SASEGT. The length of the CDR3 is 16 residues. Unmatched junction bases numbered 4, after V lost 3 bases and J lost 0 bases. CDR3 in DNA: TGTGCCAGCAGTGAGACAGGGGTTTATAGCAATCAGCCCCAGCATTTT. Amino acids: CASSETGVYSNQPQHF.

This clone occurred once. V usage is TRBV5-6 and J usage is TRBJ2-1; D gene unclear. The CDR3 runs 11 residues. The V end was cut by 3 bases, the J end by 4 bases, with 2 bases between. In germline, CDR1 is SGHDT, CDR2 YYEEEE. CDR3 sequence: CASSSYNEQFF. The CDR3 DNA reads TGTGCCAGCAGCTCTTACAATGAGCAGTTCTTC.

Worth noting for this clone: Being one base from a much bigger clone, this may be a read error. Other DNA sequences of this sample code for an identical CDR3. V is TRBV7-9 and J is TRBJ2-1, with unresolved D. This CDR3 has 10 residues. The V gene's germline CDR1 is SEHNR and CDR2 FQNEAQ (reference sequence). Trimming took 5 bases from V and 7 from J, leaving 3 bases between them. This CDR3 reads CASSQNEQFF. The DNA of the CDR3 is TGTGCCAGCAGCCAGAATGAGCAGTTCTTC.

The genes are TRBV29-1 and TRBJ2-7; D may be TRBD1 (6 bases). CDR1 and CDR2 (germline): SQVTM, ANQGSEA. V dropped 2 bases and J dropped 2 bases, with 16 bases sitting between them. The CDR3 sequence is 15 residues long. The CDR3 here is CSVEKTGSGAYEQYF. Here the CDR3 DNA reads TGCAGCGTTGAAAAAACAGGGTCTGGAGCCTACGAGCAGTACTTC.

V and J are TRBV11-3 and TRBJ2-5, with 7 bases fitting TRBD1. V gave up 4 bases and J gave up 5 bases; unmatched junction bases: 7. Germline V gives CDR1 SGHNT, CDR2 YENEEA. The CDR3 runs to 14 residues. The chain's CDR3 is CASSYRGGEETQYF. Written as DNA, the CDR3 is TGTGCCAGCAGCTACAGAGGGGGCGAGGAGACCCAGTACTTC. Drawing the rest from reference TRBV11-3 and TRBJ2-5, the complete variable domain is EAGVVQSPRYKIIEKKQPVAFWCNPISGHNTLYWYLQNLGQGPELLIRYENEEAVDDSQLPKDRFSAERLKGVDSTLKIQPAELGDSAVYLCASSYRGGEETQYFGPGTRLLVL.

This clone was detected a few times. Germline is not matched at one junction end, which may reflect a read error. Here the CDR3 reads CASSYSGVQPQHF. DNA for the CDR3: TGTGCCAGCAGTTACTCAGGGGTTCAGCCCCAGCATTTT. V usage is TRBV10-3 and J usage is TRBJ1-5; a possible D gene is TRBD1 (6 bases). The CDR3 consists of 13 residues. Germline V lookup: CDR1 ENHRY, CDR2 SYGVKD.

This clone appeared once. The chain recombines TRBV7-9 with TRBJ1-1; D uncertain. The germline V gene has CDR1 SEHNR and CDR2 FQNEAQ (reference sequence). This CDR3 has 12 amino acids. Trimming removed 1 base at V and 5 bases at J, with 5 bases between. CDR3 in amino acids: CASSLVRTEAFF. As DNA, the CDR3 is TGTGCCAGCAGCTTAGTCCGGACTGAAGCTTTCTTT.

The chain recombines TRBV7-9 with TRBJ2-2, with 8 bases lining up with TRBD2. The V gene end was trimmed by 5 bases and the J gene end by 5 bases; junction bases not matched to a gene: 7. Germline V CDR1 and CDR2: SEHNR, FQNEAQ (reference sequence). The CDR3 spans 15 residues. Here the CDR3 DNA reads TGTGCCAGCAGCCGCGGGGTAGCGGGAACCGGGGAGCTGTTTTTT. Residues: CASSRGVAGTGELFF.

Here the CDR3 reads CASSLEGEGETQYF. The CDR3 DNA reads TGTGCCAGCAGCTTGGAAGGGGAGGGTGAGACCCAGTACTTC. The chain carries TRBV5-6 and TRBJ2-5, with 7 bases lining up with TRBD2. V lost 0 bases and J lost 5; bases outside the gene matches: 4. The germline CDR1 and CDR2 sequences are SGHDT and YYEEEE. The CDR3 length is 14 residues.

This rearrangement joins TRBV25-1 to TRBJ2-1; 7 nucleotides agree with TRBD1. V was clipped by 0 bases and J by 7 bases; unmatched bases: 12. The CDR3 loop spans 17 amino acids. Germline-derived CDR1 and CDR2 are MGHDK and SYGVNS. The CDR3 DNA follows: TGTGCCAGCAGTGAATACTTCTGGCAGGGGGAAAGGAATGAGCAGTTCTTC. Translated, it gives CASSEYFWQGERNEQFF. Using reference TRBV25-1 and TRBJ2-1 for the parts outside the CDR3, the full variable domain is EADIYQTPRYLVIGTGKKITLECSQTMGHDKMYWYQQDPGMELHLIHYSYGVNSTEKGDLSSESTVSRIRTEHFPLTLESARPSHTSQYLCASSEYFWQGERNEQFFGPGTRLTVL.

As DNA, the CDR3 is TGTGCCAGCAGCTTAAGGGGCGGGGTTAGTGAGCAGTTCTTC. Residues: CASSLRGGVSEQFF. The chain combines TRBV13 with TRBJ2-1; D might be TRBD2 (6 bases). This CDR3 region has 14 residues. The V gene's germline CDR1 is PRHDT and CDR2 FYEKMQ (reference sequence). V was cut by 2 bases and J by 9 bases, with 14 bases left in between.

The rearrangement links TRBV4-1 to TRBJ2-7; 11 nucleotides align to TRBD1. Per the germline V gene, CDR1 is MGHRA and CDR2 is YSYEKL. The CDR3 length is 17 residues. The junction had 8 bases not matched to a gene; V was cut back by 0 bases and J by 4 bases. CDR3 DNA sequence: TGCGCCAGCAGCCAAGAGCCCCGGGACAGGGGGGGATACGAGCAGTACTTC. Translated: CASSQEPRDRGGYEQYF.

V usage is TRBV10-1 and J usage is TRBJ2-3; 11 bases match TRBD2. V was pared by 4 bases and J by 3 bases, with 9 bases of the junction left unmatched. There are 17 residues in the CDR3. Germline lookup yields CDR1 WNHNN and CDR2 SYGVQD (reference sequence). This chain's CDR3 is CASSGTRGLAATDTQYF. The CDR3 region has the DNA TGCGCCAGCAGTGGGACGCGGGGACTAGCGGCAACAGATACGCAGTATTTT.